The TCR beta chain described here comes from a study of CD8 T cells in ankylosing spondylitis. General observations from the study: Enrichment of disease-linked clones was reportedly significant in matched ankylosing spondylitis synovial fluid. The authors found the disease-linked clones to be CD8+ and relatively rare in peripheral blood.

Germline V lookup: CDR1 SQVTM, CDR2 ANQGSEA. The CDR3 has 13 residues. Between the trimmed V and J ends, which lost 5 bases and 3 bases, there was a span of 14 bases. The table lists this clonotype with many counts. What it binds is unknown. MiXCR was run by TCRdb on the 5' RACE reads, yielding one entry per CDR3 protein. The profile shows 250,000 or so distinct CDR3 sequences, 20% to 30% of them singletons. This chain uses TRBV29-1 with TRBJ2-7; D may correspond to TRBD1 or TRBD2 (5 bases each). The sample was blood, either unsorted or a sorted T cell fraction (not recorded which). This clonotype originated in a male donor with ankylosing spondylitis or in good health (not recorded which). The DNA for the CDR3 is TGCAGCGTTTTCTCGGCAGGGAGCTACGAGCAGTACTTC. Its translation: CSVFSAGSYEQYF.